One and the same sample provided the 26 T cell receptor beta chains below, sequenced in a study of tumor-infiltrating T cells and Merkel cell polyomavirus. The wider study: The T cells studied were KLL-specific CD8+ cells against Merkel polyomavirus.

Immunohistochemistry showed robust Merkel cell polyomavirus Large T antigen staining in every patient's tumor. Method: immunoSEQ multiplex PCR; TCRdb's copy keeps in-frame clones and lacks some. The sample lists around 25,000 clones, approximately 90% occurring once. Sequencing input: lymph node tissue. All receptors come from a man aged 45-65 years with Merkel cell carcinoma.

This chain uses TRBV5-8 with TRBJ2-5; 7 bases are a match to TRBD1. Germline V CDR1 and CDR2: SGHTS, YDEGEE. Trimming at V came to 1 base and at J to 4 bases, leaving 7 bases not matched to a gene. This CDR3 has 15 amino acids. The CDR3 nucleotides read TGTGCCAGCAGCTTGCACCGACAGGGTGGAGAGACCCAGTACTTC. Translated, it gives CASSLHRQGGETQYF.

This chain connects TRBV6-5 to TRBJ2-7; D is ambiguous. Germline CDR1 MNHEY, CDR2 SVGAGI. The CDR3 runs to 14 residues. Trimming left V 2 bases short and J 1 base short, with 9 bases between. The CDR3 spells CASSYETGSYEQYF. Here the CDR3 DNA reads TGTGCCAGCAGTTACGAGACTGGTTCCTACGAGCAGTACTTC.

This sequence joins TRBV2 and TRBJ1-5; D perhaps matches TRBD1 (5 bases). Trimming cost V 7 bases and J 4 bases, with 17 bases left between them. The CDR3 contains 15 residues. In germline, CDR1 is SNHLY, CDR2 FYNNEI. The CDR3 sequence is CASTPVAGGNQPQHF. For the CDR3, the DNA is TGTGCCAGCACCCCCGTGGCCGGGGGGAATCAGCCCCAGCATTTT.

The chain joins TRBV9 to TRBJ2-2; unclear D gene. This CDR3 comprises 12 residues. Trimming took 0 bases from V and 7 from J, leaving 4 bases between them. CDR1 and CDR2 (germline): SGDLS, YYNGEE. As DNA, the CDR3 is TGTGCCAGCAGCGTAGTCGTCGGGGAGCTGTTTTTT. It specifies CASSVVVGELFF. Full variable domain (rest looked up from reference TRBV9 and TRBJ2-2): DSGVTQTPKHLITATGQRVTLRCSPRSGDLSVYWYQQSLDQGLQFLIQYYNGEERAKGNILERFSAQQFPDLHSELNLSSLELGDSALYFCASSVVVGELFFGEGSRLTVL.

This sequence joins TRBV7-9 and TRBJ2-7; a possible D gene is TRBD2 (6 bases). Looked up from germline, CDR1 is SEHNR and CDR2 is FQNEAQ (reference sequence). The V end lost 5 bases, the J end lost 3 bases, and 14 bases lay between the germline ends. This CDR3 region has 14 residues. CDR3 coding DNA: TGTGCCAGCAGCCCGCGCGGGGAGAACTACGAGCAGTACTTC. It specifies CASSPRGENYEQYF.

V and J are TRBV6-5 and TRBJ1-5; D remains ambiguous. This CDR3 is 13 amino acids long. Germline CDR1 reads MNHEY; CDR2 reads SVGAGI. The germline V and J ends were trimmed by 2 bases and 3 bases, with 5 bases remaining between them. The CDR3 loop is CASSYDNNQPQHF. The CDR3 DNA sequence: TGTGCCAGCAGTTACGACAACAATCAGCCCCAGCATTTT.

The genes are TRBV28 and TRBJ1-1; the D gene is possibly TRBD1 (6 bases). Deletions cut 5 bases from V and 6 bases from J, with 22 bases between. CDR3 length: 16 amino acids. Per the germline V gene, CDR1 is MDHEN and CDR2 is SYDVKM. The CDR3 sequence: CASSQPRDIGGSEAFF. Here the CDR3 DNA reads TGTGCCAGCAGTCAACCGCGGGACATCGGGGGGTCTGAAGCTTTCTTT.

This clone has only a few counts. The gene calls are TRBV27 and TRBJ2-7, with 8 bases fitting TRBD1. V shed 7 bases and J 5 bases; nucleotides not matched to a gene: 10. There are 14 residues in the CDR3. Germline V gene lookup returns CDR1 MNHEY and CDR2 SMNVEV (reference sequence). This chain's CDR3 is CASTRTGYVDEQYF. The DNA of the CDR3 is TGTGCCAGCACTCGGACAGGGTATGTGGACGAGCAGTACTTC.

The chain combines TRBV27 with TRBJ2-1, with 10 bases identical to TRBD2. The CDR3 sequence is 16 residues long. Germline CDR1 MNHEY, CDR2 SMNVEV (reference sequence). V lost 6 bases and J lost 0; bases outside the gene matches: 5. The CDR3 loop reads CASRLAGHSSYNEQFF. The CDR3 DNA is TGTGCCAGCAGACTAGCGGGGCACAGCTCCTACAATGAGCAGTTCTTC.

The chain uses TRBV19 and TRBJ2-7, with unresolved D. Germline V gene sequence: CDR1 LNHDA, CDR2 SQIVND (reference sequence). Trimming removed 5 bases at V and 4 bases at J, with 12 bases between. This CDR3 has 13 amino acids. CDR3 in DNA: TGTGCCAGTAGTGGCGACTCCGAATACGAGCAGTACTTC. It is translated as CASSGDSEYEQYF.

Concerning this clone: This CDR3 is also generated by other DNA sequences in the sample. The gene calls are TRBV6-1 and TRBJ2-7; TRBD1 matches 8 bases. V was clipped by 5 bases and J by 3 bases; unmatched bases: 3. In germline, CDR1 is MNHNS, CDR2 SASEGT. The CDR3 is 13 amino acids. CDR3: CASSPTGGYEQYF. Written as DNA, the CDR3 is TGTGCCAGCAGTCCTACAGGGGGCTACGAGCAGTACTTC.

This rearrangement joins TRBV29-1 to TRBJ2-3, with D uncertain. This CDR3 comprises 12 residues. Germline lookup yields CDR1 SQVTM and CDR2 ANQGSEA. The V end lost 4 bases, the J end lost 2 bases, and 7 bases lay between the germline ends. The CDR3 nucleotides read TGCAGCGTTGGCGACACCACAGATACGCAGTATTTT. It encodes CSVGDTTDTQYF.

The chain employs TRBV7-2 and TRBJ2-5, with 9 positions matching TRBD2. V lost 5 bases, J lost 3 bases, and 10 bases stayed unmatched. The germline V gene has CDR1 SGHTA and CDR2 FQGNSA. CDR3 length: 16 amino acids. The CDR3 nucleotides are TGTGCCAGCAGCCCTAACCCGCGGGGGGGAAAAGAGACCCAGTACTTC. This codes for CASSPNPRGGKETQYF.

Written as DNA, the CDR3 is TGTGCCAGCAGCTTGGGGACAGGGGGTGGCTACACCTTC. Its translation is CASSLGTGGGYTF. The rearrangement joins TRBV7-3 to TRBJ1-2, with 11 positions matching TRBD1. Germline lookup yields CDR1 SGHTA and CDR2 FQGTGA. J gave up 7 bases and V 3 bases, and 1 base lay outside the gene matches. The CDR3 runs to 13 residues.

The chain is built from TRBV7-8 and TRBJ2-7; no clear D. The CDR3 runs 12 residues. The germline gives CDR1 SGHVS, CDR2 FQNEAQ. V was clipped by 5 bases and J by 2 bases, with 7 bases between them. CDR3 sequence: CASSPETYEQYF. DNA of the CDR3: TGTGCCAGCAGCCCCGAGACCTACGAGCAGTACTTC.

This clone appeared once. The genes are TRBV11-2 and TRBJ2-3; 7 nucleotides line up with TRBD2. The CDR3 extends over 16 amino acids. J was trimmed by 3 bases and V by 5 bases; bases with no gene match: 11. CDR1 and CDR2 from the germline V gene are SGHAT and FQNNGV. The CDR3: CASSKSGTTLTDTQYF. Here the CDR3 DNA reads TGTGCCAGCAGCAAATCCGGGACTACATTAACAGATACGCAGTATTTT.

The chain uses TRBV5-1 and TRBJ2-1; TRBD2 might be the D (5 bases). This CDR3 contains 14 residues. CDR1 and CDR2 (germline): SGHRS, YFSETQ. V was shortened by 2 bases and J by 4 bases, with 10 bases between the two germline ends. The CDR3 loop is CASSFSGSYNEQFF. CDR3 in DNA: TGCGCCAGCAGCTTTTCGGGATCTTACAATGAGCAGTTCTTC. The entire variable domain, with the rest obtained from reference TRBV5-1 and TRBJ2-1, is as follows: KAGVTQTPRYLIKTRGQQVTLSCSPISGHRSVSWYQQTPGQGLQFLFEYFSETQRNKGNFPGRFSGRQFSNSRSEMNVSTLELGDSALYLCASSFSGSYNEQFFGPGTRLTVL.

The chain uses TRBV2 and TRBJ2-2; TRBD2 aligns across 8 bases. The CDR3 is 14 amino acids. Germline V gene sequence: CDR1 SNHLY, CDR2 FYNNEI. With 6 bases clipped from V and 6 bases from J, the junction kept 6 bases outside the gene matches. The chain's CDR3 is CASRGLAGAGELFF. Here the CDR3 DNA reads TGTGCCAGCAGAGGACTAGCAGGGGCCGGGGAGCTGTTTTTT.

The genes are TRBV27 and TRBJ2-7, with 8 bases fitting TRBD1. Germline V CDR1 and CDR2: MNHEY, SMNVEV (reference sequence). This CDR3 has 14 residues. Trimming took 5 bases from V and 3 from J; bases not matched to a gene: 6. The CDR3 bases are TGTGCCAGCAGTCCGGCAGGGGGCGGCTACGAGCAGTACTTC. It encodes CASSPAGGGYEQYF.

This chain connects TRBV27 to TRBJ2-7; the match to TRBD2 covers 13 bases. J was trimmed by 2 bases and V by 6 bases; bases with no gene match: 7. Germline V CDR1 and CDR2: MNHEY, SMNVEV (reference sequence). The CDR3 is 16 residues long. CDR3 in DNA: TGTGCCAGCAGCCCTGGGACTAGCGGGATTGCCTACGAGCAGTACTTC. Amino acid sequence: CASSPGTSGIAYEQYF.

The chain couples TRBV19 to TRBJ1-5, with D tentatively TRBD1 (5 bases). The CDR3 is made up of 16 amino acids. The germline V gene has CDR1 LNHDA and CDR2 SQIVND (reference sequence). Trimming cost V 4 bases and J 0 bases, with 13 bases left between them. This CDR3 is CASSTRDSLSNQPQHF. CDR3 DNA sequence: TGTGCCAGTAGTACCCGGGACTCCCTTAGCAATCAGCCCCAGCATTTT.

The gene calls are TRBV6-5 and TRBJ1-6, with D unresolved. Germline-derived CDR1 and CDR2 are MNHEY and SVGAGI. The CDR3 spans 15 residues. Trimming removed 6 bases at V and 12 bases at J, with 21 bases between. CDR3 protein: CASRASGILVEPLHF. CDR3 nucleotide sequence: TGTGCCAGCAGAGCAAGCGGGATCCTGGTTGAACCCCTCCACTTT.

This clone was observed a handful of times. The chain has TRBV27 and TRBJ2-3, with 9 bases that match TRBD1. The CDR3 has 16 amino acids. Looked up from germline, CDR1 is MNHEY and CDR2 is SMNVEV (reference sequence). Trimming at V came to 0 bases and at J to 4 bases, leaving 5 bases not matched to a gene. The CDR3 DNA is TGTGCCAGCAGTTTATCGGGGGGACAGGGAGCAGATACGCAGTATTTT. Protein product: CASSLSGGQGADTQYF.

The chain carries TRBV19 and TRBJ1-1; D unresolved. V was shortened by 7 bases and J by 2 bases, with 11 bases between the two germline ends. The V gene's germline CDR1 is LNHDA and CDR2 SQIVND (reference sequence). CDR3 length equals 13 residues. This CDR3 is CASNTPLNTEAFF. DNA of the CDR3: TGTGCCAGTAATACACCCCTTAACACTGAAGCTTTCTTT.

The CDR3 sequence: CASSGATGDPYEQYF. The CDR3 DNA is TGTGCCAGCAGCGGGGCGACAGGGGACCCCTACGAGCAGTACTTC. The gene calls are TRBV7-9 and TRBJ2-7, with 8 bases aligning to TRBD1. Germline trimming cut 5 bases from V and 2 bases from J; bases unmatched to any gene: 8. The CDR3 sequence is 15 residues long. CDR1 and CDR2 from the germline V gene are SEHNR and FQNEAQ (reference sequence).

The gene calls are TRBV10-3 and TRBJ2-7, with D perhaps TRBD2 (6 bases). Germline V gives CDR1 ENHRY, CDR2 SYGVKD. There are 16 residues in the CDR3. Trimming took 6 bases from V and 3 from J, leaving 21 bases between them. The CDR3 loop is CAIRGSGGLGLYEQYF. The CDR3 DNA follows: TGTGCCATCAGGGGTAGCGGAGGGTTGGGGCTCTACGAGCAGTACTTC.